Below, 5 T cell receptor beta chains from the same sample are listed, as sequenced in a study of cytomegalovirus exposure and HLA in healthy donors. Only in-frame clones appear in the TCRdb table, and some are missing; sequencing was by immunoSEQ multiplex PCR. The sample consists of 250,000 to 350,000 clones, about 85% of them appearing once. Material: PBMCs. The receptors originated from a woman in her twenties or thirties in good health and CMV-seropositive.

The chain joins TRBV2 to TRBJ1-5; unclear D gene. The germline V and J ends were trimmed by 6 bases and 2 bases, with 11 bases remaining between them. Germline CDR1 SNHLY, CDR2 FYNNEI. The length of the CDR3 is 14 residues. Here the CDR3 reads CASRVTRGNQPQHF. DNA for the CDR3: TGTGCCAGCAGGGTGACAAGAGGCAATCAGCCCCAGCATTTT.

Comment on this clone: Other DNA sequences from this sample encode an identical CDR3 as well. The chain couples TRBV7-9 to TRBJ1-2, with D uncertain. Germline CDR1 SEHNR, CDR2 FQNEAQ (reference sequence). Trimming left V 1 base short and J 8 bases short, with 5 bases between. The CDR3 is made up of 11 amino acids. The CDR3 reads CASSLDGGYTF. The CDR3, as DNA: TGTGCCAGCAGCTTAGATGGGGGCTACACCTTC.

The V call is TRBV13, the J call TRBJ2-3; TRBD2 aligns across 8 bases. CDR1 is PRHDT, CDR2 FYEKMQ, per germline (reference sequence). This CDR3 spans 14 amino acids. Germline trimming cut 4 bases from V and 6 bases from J; bases unmatched to any gene: 6. This CDR3 reads CASSSGTRGDTQYF. For the CDR3, the DNA is TGTGCCAGCAGCTCCGGGACTAGGGGGGATACGCAGTATTTT.

The rearrangement joins TRBV21-1 to TRBJ2-7; the table's D call TRBD1 went unverified against the DNA. TRBV21-1 is an annotated pseudogene. This CDR3 is built from 15 residues. The CDR3 spells CASSGRRGFPYEQYF. As DNA, the CDR3 is TGTGCCAGCAGCGGACGCAGGGGGTTCCCCTACGAGCAGTACTTC.

The J gene is TRBJ1-5, the V gene TRBV19; D possibly corresponds to TRBD1 (6 bases). The germline V gene encodes CDR1 LNHDA and CDR2 SQIVND (reference sequence). CDR3 length equals 16 residues. V dropped 7 bases and J dropped 4 bases, with 20 bases sitting between them. The CDR3 here is CASNQPRGRGNQPQHF. In DNA form, the CDR3 reads TGTGCCAGTAACCAACCGCGGGGGAGGGGGAATCAGCCCCAGCATTTT.